The sequence of this T cell receptor (beta chain) was determined in a study of vaccination and CD4 T cells after COVID-19. Across the study: Participants, all vaccine recipients, received two doses of either BNT162b2 or mRNA-1273. Cells were stimulated with overlapping spike peptides from SARS-CoV-2, HCoV-NL63, HCoV-OC43 and HCoV-229E.

Cultured CD4+ T-cell DNA underwent Oncomine TCR Beta short-read sequencing. Using its own MiXCR run on the PCR reads, TCRdb lists one record per CDR3 protein. The sample holds around 14,000 distinct CDR3 sequences, roughly half seen once. About this clonotype: Its antigen remains unknown.

CDR3 length equals 13 residues. Per germline, CDR1 SNHLY and CDR2 FYNNEI. Trimming removed 7 bases from V and 1 base from J, with 10 bases in between. Regarding treatment: roughly 11-day PBMC culture with coronavirus spike peptide pools or control peptides (ViraFEST assay). Before TCRs were sequenced, ViraFEST expanded antigen-specific T cells with peptide pools. The specimen sequenced was CD4+ T cells from blood, cultured in vitro. The source of this sequence is a human donor who had recovered from COVID-19. The chain uses TRBV2 and TRBJ2-5, with D possibly TRBD1 on 5 matching bases. The CDR3 nucleotides are TGTGCCAGCAACGCAGGGTTCCAAGAGACCCAGTACTTC. It translates to CASNAGFQETQYF. Looking up the rest from reference TRBV2 and TRBJ2-5 gives the full variable domain: EPEVTQTPSHQVTQMGQEVILRCVPISNHLYFYWYRQILGQKVEFLVSFYNNEISEKSEIFDDQFSVERPDGSNFTLKIRSTKLEDSAMYFCASNAGFQETQYFGPGTRLLVL.